The T cell receptor beta chain described here comes from a study of blood T cell repertoires in COVID-19 (dated by TCRdb to the early 2020s). Regarding the research as a whole: Collaborator samples came from the United States, Italy and Spain and covered acute and convalescent phases of COVID-19. The prospective study material was composed of cDNA or gDNA derived from T cells, B-cell-depleted T cells, or PBMCs. Subjects who had been exposed to COVID-19, were actively infected with it, or had recovered from it provided the deeply sampled blood TCRbeta repertoires that made up the dataset. The repertoires were made available in a free public database intended to serve as a resource for research on the immune response to SARS-CoV-2. The samples were drawn from the first 160 participants of the ongoing ImmuneRACE study and from more than 1,000 subjects provided by 6 global collaborators. Sample metadata almost always included a de-identified subject ID, COVID-19 status, age in years and sex. Where available, HLA class I and class II types were obtained from metadata supplied by the sample provider rather than from assay-based typing.

TCRbeta CDR3 regions were amplified from genomic DNA using the immunoSEQ Assay, a bias-controlled multiplex PCR. Per the original workflow: The number of nucleated cells in each sample was estimated by amplification of reference gene primers within the assay. Sequence reads were collapsed and filtered to measure the absolute abundance of every unique TCRbeta CDR3 rearrangement. For each sample, productive Simpson clonality was calculated as the square root of Simpson's diversity index over productive rearrangements. The immuneACCESS repertoire file appears here via TCRdb, limited to in-frame rearrangements. These files lack a portion of the clones; in checked studies, under half of the deficit traces to unresolved V genes, and the cause of the others is not known. That table furnishes V, J and clone size, whereas the DNA furnished D and trimming. Present in this sample are about 160,000 clones, over 70% of which were seen just once. The ten largest clones represent around 3.2% of the sample.

The CDR3 runs 14 residues from the cysteine to the phenylalanine. Of the read, only the CDR3 DNA is kept; its 42 bases are in frame from base 1. V is cut by 6 bases and J by 2 bases, and the space between the germline ends is 10 bases. CDR1 and CDR2 are drawn from the germline V gene: ENHRY, SYGVKD. Regarding this clone: Its specific antigen is unknown. Base-call qualities are not available, and no considerably larger clone is one nucleotide away.

Participants in the prospective study were aged about 18 to 90 years, lived in under 30 United States geographic areas, and enrolled through a virtual design. In the prospective study, participants were assigned to cohorts based on the clinical history participants reported in a screening survey and a study questionnaire. Recovered participants in ImmuneRACE Cohort 3 were defined by two consecutive negative NP/OP PCR tests, clearance by a healthcare professional, or resolution of symptoms. In the prospective study, mobile phlebotomists collected whole blood, serum and a nasopharyngeal or oropharyngeal swab from each participant. Prospective study participants could optionally give additional blood draws and questionnaires over a roughly two-month period. Before DNA extraction, prospective study blood samples were shipped either frozen or at room temperature. Study-wide findings and limitations: The quantity of clinical and demographic metadata differed by source and by participant and was supplied without curation.

This clonotype originated in an older woman who had recovered from COVID-19. The rearranged chain carries TRBV10-3 and TRBJ2-2, with a tentative D gene TRBD1 over 5 matching bases. Sequencing was performed on PBMCs or T cells enriched from blood (not recorded which). The DNA reads as follows: TGTGCCATCAGCCCCGACAGTAACACCGGGGAGCTGTTTTTT. It is translated as CAISPDSNTGELFF.